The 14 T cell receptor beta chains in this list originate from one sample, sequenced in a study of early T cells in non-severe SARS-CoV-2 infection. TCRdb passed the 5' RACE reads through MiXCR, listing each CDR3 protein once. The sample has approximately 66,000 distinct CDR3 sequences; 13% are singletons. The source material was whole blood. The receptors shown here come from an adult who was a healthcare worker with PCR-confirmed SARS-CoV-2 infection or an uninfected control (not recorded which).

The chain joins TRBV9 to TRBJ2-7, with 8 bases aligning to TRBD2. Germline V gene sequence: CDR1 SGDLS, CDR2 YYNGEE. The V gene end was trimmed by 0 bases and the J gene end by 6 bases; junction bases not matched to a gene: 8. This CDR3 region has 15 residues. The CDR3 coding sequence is TGTGCCAGCAGCGTAGACGGGAGGGCCTTGAGCGAGCAGTACTTC. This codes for CASSVDGRALSEQYF.

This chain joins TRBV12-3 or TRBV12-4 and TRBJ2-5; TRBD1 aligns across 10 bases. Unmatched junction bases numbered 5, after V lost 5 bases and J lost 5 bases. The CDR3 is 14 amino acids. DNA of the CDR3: TGTGCCAGCAGTCCGACAGGGGGCCTGGAGACCCAGTACTTC. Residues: CASSPTGGLETQYF.

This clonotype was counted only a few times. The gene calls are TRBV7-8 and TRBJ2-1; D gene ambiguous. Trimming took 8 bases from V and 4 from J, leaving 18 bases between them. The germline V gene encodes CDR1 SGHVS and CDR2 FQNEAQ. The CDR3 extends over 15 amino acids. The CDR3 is CASVPPRTMYNEQFF. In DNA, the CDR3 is TGTGCCAGCGTTCCGCCCAGGACGATGTACAATGAGCAGTTCTTC.

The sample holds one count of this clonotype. The CDR3 is CASSLSRDRYTF. CDR3 nucleotide sequence: TGTGCCAGCAGCTTATCCAGGGATCGCTACACCTTC. V usage is TRBV7-2 and J usage is TRBJ1-2; a weak D match, TRBD1 (5 bases). CDR3 length: 12 amino acids. The V and J ends lost 2 bases and 9 bases respectively, with 10 bases between them. Germline V gives CDR1 SGHTA, CDR2 FQGNSA.

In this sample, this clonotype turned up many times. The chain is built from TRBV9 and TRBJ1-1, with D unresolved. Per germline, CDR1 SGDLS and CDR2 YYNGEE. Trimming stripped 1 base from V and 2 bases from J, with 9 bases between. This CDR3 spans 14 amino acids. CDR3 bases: TGTGCCAGCAGCGTATCGCCGAGTAACACTGAAGCTTTCTTT. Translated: CASSVSPSNTEAFF.

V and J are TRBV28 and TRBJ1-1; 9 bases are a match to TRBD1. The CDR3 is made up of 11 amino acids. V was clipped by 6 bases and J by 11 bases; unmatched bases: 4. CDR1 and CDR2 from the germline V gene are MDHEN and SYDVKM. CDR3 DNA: TGTGCCAGCAGGGGACAGGGTTTGGCTTTCTTT. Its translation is CASRGQGLAFF.

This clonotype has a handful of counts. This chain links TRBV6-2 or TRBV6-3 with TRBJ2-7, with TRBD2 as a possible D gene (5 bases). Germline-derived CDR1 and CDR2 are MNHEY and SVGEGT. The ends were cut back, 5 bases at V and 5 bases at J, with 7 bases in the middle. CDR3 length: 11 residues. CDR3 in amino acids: CASSHGDEQYF. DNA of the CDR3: TGTGCCAGCAGTCACGGGGACGAGCAGTACTTC.

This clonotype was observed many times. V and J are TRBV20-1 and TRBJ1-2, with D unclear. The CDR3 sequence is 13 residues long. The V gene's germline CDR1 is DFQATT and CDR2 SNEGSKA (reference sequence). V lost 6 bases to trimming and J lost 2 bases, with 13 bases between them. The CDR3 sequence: CSAGGGFNYGYTF. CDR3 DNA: TGCAGTGCGGGAGGAGGATTCAACTATGGCTACACCTTC.

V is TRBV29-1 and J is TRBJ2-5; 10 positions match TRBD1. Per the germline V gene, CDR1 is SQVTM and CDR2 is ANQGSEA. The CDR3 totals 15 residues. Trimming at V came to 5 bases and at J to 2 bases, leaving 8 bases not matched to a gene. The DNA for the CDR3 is TGCAGCGTTTCGCACCCGGGACAGGGGCAAGAGACCCAGTACTTC. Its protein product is CSVSHPGQGQETQYF.

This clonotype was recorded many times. The CDR3 protein is CSVEIRHRGYTF. CDR3 DNA sequence: TGCAGCGTTGAAATTCGACATCGTGGCTACACCTTC. The chain combines TRBV29-1 with TRBJ1-2; no definite D call. Deletions cut 2 bases from V and 7 bases from J, with 11 bases between. Germline V CDR1 and CDR2: SQVTM, ANQGSEA. This CDR3 is 12 amino acids long.

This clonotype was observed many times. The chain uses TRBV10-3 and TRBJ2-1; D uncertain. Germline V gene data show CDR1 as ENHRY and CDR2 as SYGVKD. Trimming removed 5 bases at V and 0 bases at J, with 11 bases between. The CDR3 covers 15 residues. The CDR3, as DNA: TGTGCCATCAGTAACCTCGGAAGCTCCTACAATGAGCAGTTCTTC. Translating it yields CAISNLGSSYNEQFF.

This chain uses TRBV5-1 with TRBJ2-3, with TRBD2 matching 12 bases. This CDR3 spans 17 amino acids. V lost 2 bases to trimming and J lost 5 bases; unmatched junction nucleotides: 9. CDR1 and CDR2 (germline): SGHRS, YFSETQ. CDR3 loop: CASSLPSGGAYGDTQYF. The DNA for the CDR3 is TGCGCCAGCAGCTTACCTAGCGGGGGGGCCTATGGAGATACGCAGTATTTT.

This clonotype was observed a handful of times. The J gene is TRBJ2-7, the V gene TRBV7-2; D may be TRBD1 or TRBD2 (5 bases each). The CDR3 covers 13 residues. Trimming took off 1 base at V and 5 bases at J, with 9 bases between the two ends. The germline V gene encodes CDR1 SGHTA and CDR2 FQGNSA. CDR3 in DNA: TGTGCCAGCAGCTTAGGGGGGTTCGACGAGCAGTACTTC. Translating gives CASSLGGFDEQYF.

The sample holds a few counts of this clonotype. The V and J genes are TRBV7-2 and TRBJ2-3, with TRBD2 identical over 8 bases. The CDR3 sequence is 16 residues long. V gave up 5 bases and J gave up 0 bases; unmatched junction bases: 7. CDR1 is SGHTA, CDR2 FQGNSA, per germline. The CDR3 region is CASSTGLAHSTDTQYF. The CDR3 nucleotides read TGTGCCAGCAGCACCGGACTAGCCCATAGCACAGATACGCAGTATTTT. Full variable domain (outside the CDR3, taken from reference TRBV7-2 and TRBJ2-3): GAGVSQSPSNKVTEKGKDVELRCDPISGHTALYWYRQSLGQGLEFLIYFQGNSAPDKSGLPSDRFSAERTGGSVSTLTIQRTQQEDSAVYLCASSTGLAHSTDTQYFGPGTRLTVL.